This TCR beta chain was observed in a study of technical replicates of blood from several donors. The CDR3 loop spans 15 amino acids. In germline, CDR1 is MGHRA, CDR2 YSYEKL. Unmatched junction bases numbered 7, after V lost 2 bases and J lost 4 bases. Assay: immunoSEQ multiplex PCR; the TCRdb copy retains only in-frame clones and omits some. The repertoire holds fewer than 65,000 clones, with about 83% as singletons. Sequencing was carried out using PBMCs. The TCR originated in a human donor in good health. Some clones in this sample may be carry-over from other donors' samples. This chain uses TRBV4-1 with TRBJ1-2; 7 bases are a match to TRBD1. The CDR3 loop reads CASSQPGQNTYGYTF. The CDR3 region has the DNA TGCGCCAGCAGCCAACCGGGACAGAATACCTATGGCTACACCTTC.